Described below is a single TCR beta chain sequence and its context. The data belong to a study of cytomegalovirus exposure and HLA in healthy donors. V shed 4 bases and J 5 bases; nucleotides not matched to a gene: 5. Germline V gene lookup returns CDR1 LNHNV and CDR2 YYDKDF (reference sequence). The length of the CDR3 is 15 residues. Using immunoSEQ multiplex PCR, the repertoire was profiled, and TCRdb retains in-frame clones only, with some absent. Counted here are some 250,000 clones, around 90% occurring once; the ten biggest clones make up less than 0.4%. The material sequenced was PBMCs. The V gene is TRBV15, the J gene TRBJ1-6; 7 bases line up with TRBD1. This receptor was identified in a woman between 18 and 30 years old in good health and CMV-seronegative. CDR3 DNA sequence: TGTGCCACCAGCACCCAGGGGGGAGATAATTCACCCCTCCACTTT. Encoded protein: CATSTQGGDNSPLHF.